The 32 T cell receptor beta chains presented below share a single source sample, sequenced in a study of OX40 agonist ivuxolimab in advanced cancers. Clones were sequenced by immunoSEQ multiplex PCR, and TCRdb holds only the in-frame ones, with some missing. The table records 53,000 or so clones, 85% to 95% of them present only once. Specimen: CD4+ or CD8+ T cells sorted from blood, collected in a trial of the OX40 agonist ivuxolimab. Source of these receptors: an adult with an advanced solid tumor such as melanoma, head and neck, liver or kidney cancer.

The rearrangement uses TRBV19 and TRBJ2-5, with 9 positions matching TRBD2. Germline CDR1 LNHDA, CDR2 SQIVND (reference sequence). CDR3 length: 17 residues. V dropped 8 bases and J dropped 0; count of bases not matched to a gene: 13. The CDR3 protein is CASRSREGPRDQETQYF. In DNA, the CDR3 is TGTGCCAGTCGCTCGCGGGAGGGCCCGAGGGACCAAGAGACCCAGTACTTC.

As concerns this clone: Other DNA sequences in the sample encode the same CDR3. The chain links TRBV5-1 to TRBJ2-7, with 10 bases aligning to TRBD1. With 3 bases clipped from V and 4 bases from J, the junction kept 7 bases outside the gene matches. The germline gives CDR1 SGHRS, CDR2 YFSETQ. The CDR3 consists of 15 residues. CDR3 sequence (DNA): TGCGCCAGCAGCTCAAGGACAGGGGGGGGGTACGAGCAGTACTTC. This sequence encodes CASSSRTGGGYEQYF. Supplemented by reference TRBV5-1 and TRBJ2-7, the full variable domain reads KAGVTQTPRYLIKTRGQQVTLSCSPISGHRSVSWYQQTPGQGLQFLFEYFSETQRNKGNFPGRFSGRQFSNSRSEMNVSTLELGDSALYLCASSSRTGGGYEQYFGPGTRLTVT.

The chain is built from TRBV5-6 and TRBJ2-1, with 8 bases lining up with TRBD2. This CDR3 region has 19 residues. The V and J ends lost 0 bases and 6 bases, in that order; junction bases with no gene match: 17. Germline assignment: CDR1 SGHDT and CDR2 YYEEEE. CDR3 region: CASSLDRGAGTGGVNEQFF. CDR3 in DNA: TGTGCCAGCAGCTTGGATCGGGGCGCTGGGACGGGAGGGGTCAATGAGCAGTTCTTC.

The chain employs TRBV25-1 and TRBJ1-4; D is undetermined. The CDR3 sequence is 16 residues long. The germline V and J ends were trimmed by 2 bases and 1 base, with 11 bases remaining between them. Germline CDR1 reads MGHDK; CDR2 reads SYGVNS. DNA for the CDR3: TGTGCCAGCAGTGAAGGAGGAATCGGAACTAATGAAAAACTGTTTTTT. It encodes CASSEGGIGTNEKLFF.

This chain connects TRBV4-1 to TRBJ2-1, with 9 bases lining up with TRBD2. V lost 2 bases to trimming and J lost 4 bases; unmatched junction nucleotides: 6. CDR3 length: 16 residues. From germline, CDR1 is MGHRA and CDR2 YSYEKL. The DNA of the CDR3 is TGCGCCAGCAGCCAAAGACCGACTAGCGGATACAATGAGCAGTTCTTC. Translating it yields CASSQRPTSGYNEQFF.

This clone was seen once. The chain carries TRBV9 and TRBJ2-1, with D hard to call. The CDR3 length is 14 residues. V was cut by 4 bases and J by 10 bases, with 18 bases left in between. Germline V gene sequence: CDR1 SGDLS, CDR2 YYNGEE. The chain's CDR3 is CASSLSRPEHEQFF. The CDR3 coding sequence is TGTGCCAGCAGCCTTTCTAGACCGGAGCACGAGCAGTTCTTC.

The chain links TRBV30 to TRBJ2-7, with D hard to call. The V gene's germline CDR1 is GTSNPN and CDR2 SVGIG (reference sequence). This CDR3 contains 12 residues. With 3 bases removed from V and 3 bases from J, the gap between germline ends came to 9 bases. CDR3 residues: CAWRNTDYEQYF. CDR3 sequence (DNA): TGTGCCTGGAGGAACACAGACTACGAGCAGTACTTC.

This rearrangement joins TRBV9 to TRBJ2-7; 15 nucleotides match TRBD2. Germline CDR1 and CDR2: SGDLS and YYNGEE. Trimming at V came to 0 bases and at J to 9 bases, leaving 4 bases not matched to a gene. The CDR3 is 15 amino acids. The CDR3 DNA reads TGTGCCAGCAGCGTAGGGACTAGCGGGAGGGCCGCGCAGTACTTC. This encodes CASSVGTSGRAAQYF.

This rearrangement joins TRBV7-6 to TRBJ1-2; no clear D gene. The V end lost 1 base, the J end lost 5 bases, and 11 bases lay between the germline ends. Germline CDR1 and CDR2: SGHVS and FNYEAQ. The length of the CDR3 is 14 residues. DNA of the CDR3: TGTGCCAGCAGCTTAGATTTACAAGATTATGGCTACACCTTC. Its protein product is CASSLDLQDYGYTF.

The CDR3 here is CASSLEDLNTEAFF. CDR3 nucleotide sequence: TGTGCCAGCAGCTTGGAGGATCTGAACACTGAAGCTTTCTTT. The gene calls are TRBV5-8 and TRBJ1-1, with no clear D. Trimming shortened V by 0 bases and J by 0 bases, and 6 bases separated the two germline ends. The CDR3 contains 14 residues. CDR1 is SGHTS, CDR2 YDEGEE, per germline.

This chain joins TRBV27 and TRBJ1-6, with 9 bases lining up with TRBD1. Germline assignment: CDR1 MNHEY and CDR2 SMNVEV (reference sequence). The CDR3 totals 14 residues. V gave up 7 bases and J gave up 9 bases; unmatched junction bases: 7. CDR3 in DNA: TGTGCCAGCACCTCGGGGACAGGGAGTTCACCCCTCCACTTT. Its translation is CASTSGTGSSPLHF.

This sequence joins TRBV5-6 and TRBJ1-5, with unresolved D. The CDR3 is 12 residues long. Germline V lookup: CDR1 SGHDT, CDR2 YYEEEE. Trimming removed 1 base at V and 7 bases at J, with 6 bases between. The CDR3 loop is CASSLREQPQHF. The DNA of the CDR3 is TGTGCCAGCAGCTTGAGGGAACAGCCCCAGCATTTT.

V usage is TRBV14 and J usage is TRBJ2-1, with 9 bases aligning to TRBD2. Germline CDR1 and CDR2: SGHDN and FVKESK. The J segment lost 3 bases and the V segment lost 0 bases, leaving 12 bases of the junction unmatched. The CDR3 runs to 19 residues. The CDR3 DNA is TGTGCCAGCAGCCAAGATTTGATAGCGGGAGACTTCTACTACAATGAGCAGTTCTTC. Protein: CASSQDLIAGDFYYNEQFF.

This chain connects TRBV2 to TRBJ2-3; 11 bases map to TRBD2. V trimming: 1 base; J trimming: 4 bases; junction bases outside the gene matches: 1. The CDR3 runs 15 residues. Germline assignment: CDR1 SNHLY and CDR2 FYNNEI. CDR3 sequence (DNA): TGTGCCAGCAGTGAAGTGACTAGCGGGGCAGATACGCAGTATTTT. Translation: CASSEVTSGADTQYF.

This clone was detected only a few times. The V call is TRBV19, the J call TRBJ2-7, with D perhaps TRBD1 (6 bases). In germline, CDR1 is LNHDA, CDR2 SQIVND (reference sequence). V gave up 6 bases and J gave up 4 bases, with 13 bases separating them. The CDR3 contains 13 residues. The CDR3 spells CASSLTGWYEQYF. The CDR3 DNA reads TGTGCCAGTAGCCTCACAGGGTGGTACGAGCAGTACTTC.

The chain uses TRBV4-3 and TRBJ2-7; D possibly corresponds to TRBD2 (6 bases). The V and J ends lost 1 base and 2 bases respectively, with 9 bases between them. Germline lookup yields CDR1 LGHNA and CDR2 YSLEER. The CDR3 totals 14 residues. CDR3 sequence reads: CASSQGSGAYEQYF. Here the CDR3 DNA reads TGCGCCAGCAGCCAAGGTTCGGGGGCCTACGAGCAGTACTTC.

The V and J genes are TRBV4-2 and TRBJ1-1; D gene uncertain. Germline V lookup: CDR1 LGHNA, CDR2 YNFKEQ. Trimming removed 4 bases at V and 5 bases at J, with 11 bases between. The CDR3 sequence is 13 residues long. Here the CDR3 reads CASSPPSPTEAFF. The CDR3, as DNA: TGTGCCAGCAGCCCCCCTTCGCCTACTGAAGCTTTCTTT.

To note about this clone: A far larger clone is just one base off, so this is likely a read error. The chain recombines TRBV7-9 with TRBJ2-2, with TRBD2 as a possible D gene (5 bases). This CDR3 is 16 amino acids long. Germline CDR1 SEHNR, CDR2 FQNEAQ (reference sequence). This CDR3 is CAGREPGVRNTGELFF. Written as DNA, the CDR3 is TGTGCCGGCAGAGAGCCCGGGGTACGGAACACCGGGGAGCTGTTTTTT.

This sequence joins TRBV28 and TRBJ1-5; the D is unclear. The CDR3 consists of 16 residues. V lost 3 bases and J lost 0, with 12 bases in between. Germline V gene sequence: CDR1 MDHEN, CDR2 SYDVKM. The chain's CDR3 is CASSLPRDHSNQPQHF. The CDR3 region has the DNA TGTGCCAGCAGTTTGCCCCGAGACCATAGCAATCAGCCCCAGCATTTT.

The chain employs TRBV15 and TRBJ2-1; D not resolved. The germline gives CDR1 LNHNV, CDR2 YYDKDF (reference sequence). CDR3 length equals 13 residues. Trimming pared 2 bases from V and 8 bases from J, leaving 10 bases between. The DNA for the CDR3 is TGTGCCACCAGCAGACCCTCGGGCGATGAGCAGTTCTTC. Translating gives CATSRPSGDEQFF.

The chain employs TRBV7-8 and TRBJ1-1; 9 bases are a match to TRBD1. Germline lookup yields CDR1 SGHVS and CDR2 FQNEAQ. The CDR3 consists of 13 residues. J lost 10 bases, V lost 1 base, and 4 bases had no gene match. CDR3 DNA: TGTGCCAGCAGCTTAGGACAGGGGGTTGGAGCTTTCTTT. Translation: CASSLGQGVGAFF. The variable domain in full, completed from reference TRBV7-8 and TRBJ1-1, reads GAGVSQSPRYKVAKRGQDVALRCDPISGHVSLFWYQQALGQGPEFLTYFQNEAQLDKSGLPSDRFFAERPEGSVSTLKIQRTQQEDSAVYLCASSLGQGVGAFFGQGTRLTVV.

The V gene is TRBV7-6, the J gene TRBJ1-5, with 10 bases aligning to TRBD1. From germline, CDR1 is SGHVS and CDR2 FNYEAQ. V shed 5 bases and J 1 base; nucleotides not matched to a gene: 5. The CDR3 length is 16 residues. The DNA of the CDR3 is TGTGCCAGCAGCCCGGGGACAGGGGCGAGCAATCAGCCCCAGCATTTT. It is translated as CASSPGTGASNQPQHF.

This chain links TRBV27 with TRBJ2-7; possibly TRBD2 for D (5 bases). With 3 bases removed from V and 4 bases from J, the gap between germline ends came to 10 bases. The CDR3 has 13 residues. Germline loops: CDR1 MNHEY, CDR2 SMNVEV (reference sequence). The CDR3 nucleotides are TGTGCCAGCAGTTTTGGGAGTTTATACGAGCAGTACTTC. This translates into CASSFGSLYEQYF.

The V call is TRBV6-5, the J call TRBJ2-1; 10 nucleotides match TRBD1. Germline-derived CDR1 and CDR2 are MNHEY and SVGAGI. V trimming: 4 bases; J trimming: 6 bases; junction bases outside the gene matches: 6. CDR3 length: 15 residues. For the CDR3, the DNA is TGTGCCAGCAGTTCTTACGGGACAGGGGCCAATGAGCAGTTCTTC. Amino acids: CASSSYGTGANEQFF.

The chain couples TRBV4-1 to TRBJ2-4; D uncertain. The CDR3 totals 12 residues. CDR1 is MGHRA and CDR2 is YSYEKL in the germline V gene. Trimming removed 1 base from V and 9 bases from J, with 7 bases in between. CDR3 sequence (DNA): TGCGCCAGCAGCCAAGTACTCGGCATTCAGTACTTC. Translation gives CASSQVLGIQYF.

The chain employs TRBV4-1 and TRBJ2-2; TRBD1 matches at 7 bases. From germline, CDR1 is MGHRA and CDR2 YSYEKL. The CDR3 spans 14 residues. The V segment lost 1 base and the J segment 6 bases; nucleotides outside the gene matches: 2. The CDR3 reads CASSQGQGSGELFF. For the CDR3, the DNA is TGCGCCAGCAGCCAAGGACAGGGTTCCGGGGAGCTGTTTTTT.

The chain combines TRBV6-5 with TRBJ1-2; unclear D gene. V lost 6 bases to trimming and J lost 1 base, with 6 bases between them. The CDR3 has 12 amino acids. Germline V gene lookup returns CDR1 MNHEY and CDR2 SVGAGI. CDR3 sequence: CASRAVNYGYTF. The CDR3 region has the DNA TGTGCCAGCAGGGCGGTTAACTATGGCTACACCTTC.

V usage is TRBV4-2 and J usage is TRBJ1-2; 8 bases are shared with TRBD1. Germline CDR1 is LGHNA and CDR2 is YNFKEQ. The V segment lost 2 bases and the J segment 3 bases; nucleotides outside the gene matches: 11. This CDR3 is built from 17 residues. As DNA, the CDR3 is TGTGCCAGCAGCCAACTTCAGGGGGACAGGCTACACTATGGCTACACCTTC. Amino acid sequence: CASSQLQGDRLHYGYTF.

The chain joins TRBV28 to TRBJ1-2; perhaps TRBD1 as D (5 bases). Germline assignment: CDR1 MDHEN and CDR2 SYDVKM. The CDR3 contains 14 residues. V was clipped by 4 bases and J by 3 bases, with 12 bases between them. CDR3 protein: CASSSRGSDYGYTF. Written as DNA, the CDR3 is TGTGCCAGCAGTTCGAGGGGATCGGACTATGGCTACACCTTC.

The rearrangement links TRBV2 to TRBJ2-5, with a possible D match to TRBD1 (6 bases). The V gene lost 6 bases and the J gene lost 5 bases, with 16 bases spanning the gap. CDR3 length: 14 residues. Germline CDR1 SNHLY, CDR2 FYNNEI. CDR3 bases: TGTGCCAGCAGAGCCCAGGGGTACCCTGAGACCCAGTACTTC. It specifies CASRAQGYPETQYF.

The CDR3: CASSFSGGRTDTQYF. DNA of the CDR3: TGTGCCAGCAGCTTTTCTGGCGGGAGAACAGATACGCAGTATTTT. The chain joins TRBV7-2 to TRBJ2-3; 7 bases match TRBD2. Germline loops: CDR1 SGHTA, CDR2 FQGNSA. The CDR3 runs 15 residues. J gave up 3 bases and V 3 bases, and 6 bases lay outside the gene matches.

The gene calls are TRBV27 and TRBJ2-7, with D possibly matching TRBD2 (5 bases). Germline V gene sequence: CDR1 MNHEY, CDR2 SMNVEV (reference sequence). V shed 5 bases and J shed 5 bases, with 13 bases lying between them. The CDR3 has 13 residues. The CDR3: CASSPLANNEQYF. CDR3 bases: TGTGCCAGCAGTCCTCTAGCAAACAACGAGCAGTACTTC.